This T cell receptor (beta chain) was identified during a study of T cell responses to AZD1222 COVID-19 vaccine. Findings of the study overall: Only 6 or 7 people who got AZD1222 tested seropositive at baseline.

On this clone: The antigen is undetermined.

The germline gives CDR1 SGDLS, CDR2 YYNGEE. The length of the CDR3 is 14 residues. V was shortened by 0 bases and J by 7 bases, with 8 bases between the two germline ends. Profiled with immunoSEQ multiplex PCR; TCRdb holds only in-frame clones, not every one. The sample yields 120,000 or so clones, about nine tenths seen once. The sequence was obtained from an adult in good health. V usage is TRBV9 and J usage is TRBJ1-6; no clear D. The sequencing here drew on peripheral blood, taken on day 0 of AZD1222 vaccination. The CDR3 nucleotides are TGTGCCAGCAGCGTAGAAGGCTTGAATTCACCCCTCCACTTT. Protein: CASSVEGLNSPLHF.